Below are 9 T cell receptor beta chains sequenced from a single sample in a study of cytomegalovirus exposure and HLA in healthy donors. Both 60 Vbeta primers and 13 Jbeta primers went into the PCR. TCRdb's copy holds only in-frame clones and misses some; the assay was immunoSEQ multiplex PCR. The sample has 120,000 or so clones; around three quarters are singletons. The sample taken for sequencing was PBMCs. These receptors were taken from a male donor in good health and CMV-seronegative.

This clone is a singleton in its sample. CDR3 coding DNA: TGTGCCAGCAGCTTAGGAGGGACAGGAAATCAGCCCCAGCATTTT. Amino acid sequence: CASSLGGTGNQPQHF. V is TRBV5-6 and J is TRBJ1-5; 8 bases map to TRBD1. The CDR3 totals 15 residues. CDR1 and CDR2 from the germline V gene are SGHDT and YYEEEE. The V and J ends lost 2 bases and 4 bases, in that order; junction bases with no gene match: 5.

The V gene is TRBV30, the J gene TRBJ2-7; tentatively, D is TRBD1 (6 bases). Trimming took off 4 bases at V and 3 bases at J, with 16 bases between the two ends. CDR1 and CDR2 (germline): GTSNPN, SVGIG (reference sequence). CDR3 length: 14 amino acids. The chain's CDR3 is CAWNVQGTNYEQYF. The CDR3 coding sequence is TGTGCCTGGAATGTACAGGGAACAAACTACGAGCAGTACTTC.

The rearrangement uses TRBV4-2 and TRBJ1-3, with D possibly matching TRBD1 (5 bases). Germline loops: CDR1 LGHNA, CDR2 YNFKEQ. There are 18 residues in the CDR3. V lost 0 bases to trimming and J lost 1 base, with 16 bases between them. CDR3 nucleotide sequence: TGTGCCAGCAGCCAAGATCCGGGCGGACCAGGGTCTGGAAACACCATATATTTT. It is translated as CASSQDPGGPGSGNTIYF.

As to this clone: Mismatch with germline at one junction end may stem from a read error. The rearrangement uses TRBV9 and TRBJ2-6, with a tentative D call TRBD1 (6 bases). The CDR3 is 15 residues long. Germline V gene data show CDR1 as SGDLS and CDR2 as YYNGEE. This chain's CDR3 is CASLDRRSGANGLTF. For the CDR3, the DNA is TGTGCCAGCCTGGACAGACGCTCTGGGGCCAACGGCCTGACTTTC.

The V and J genes are TRBV9 and TRBJ2-5; 7 nucleotides line up with TRBD2. The J call is doubtful: the DNA matches TRBJ2-7 better. The CDR3 spans 15 residues. Germline-derived CDR1 and CDR2 are SGDLS and YYNGEE. CDR3: CASSVGASGKYEQYF. The CDR3 nucleotides read TGTGCCAGCAGCGTAGGAGCTAGCGGAAAATACGAGCAGTACTTC.

The V and J genes are TRBV27 and TRBJ1-2, with TRBD1 identical over 11 bases. V lost 4 bases to trimming and J lost 2 bases; unmatched junction nucleotides: 0. From germline, CDR1 is MNHEY and CDR2 SMNVEV (reference sequence). The length of the CDR3 is 14 residues. Written as DNA, the CDR3 is TGTGCCAGCAGTTGGACAGGGGGCAACTATGGCTACACCTTC. Protein sequence: CASSWTGGNYGYTF.

This sequence joins TRBV5-5 and TRBJ1-2, with TRBD1 matching over 7 bases. V lost 1 base, J lost 5 bases, and 8 bases stayed unmatched. The CDR3 covers 15 residues. The germline CDR1 and CDR2 sequences are SGHKS and YYEKEE (reference sequence). CDR3 protein: CASSLFSRGVYGYTF. DNA for the CDR3: TGTGCCAGCAGCTTGTTTTCCAGGGGGGTTTATGGCTACACCTTC.

This chain links TRBV13 with TRBJ2-2, with a possible D match to TRBD1 (6 bases). Germline lookup yields CDR1 PRHDT and CDR2 FYEKMQ (reference sequence). CDR3 length: 14 amino acids. V was cut by 4 bases and J by 6 bases, with 12 bases left in between. The CDR3 spells CASSSQKGAGELFF. The CDR3 DNA follows: TGTGCCAGCAGCTCTCAAAAGGGGGCCGGGGAGCTGTTTTTT.

The J gene is TRBJ1-1, the V gene TRBV6-5; D gene ambiguous. The germline V and J ends were trimmed by 2 bases and 4 bases, with 11 bases remaining between them. Germline-derived CDR1 and CDR2 are MNHEY and SVGAGI. This CDR3 has 14 residues. CDR3: CASSYRGLGTEAFF. The CDR3 nucleotides are TGTGCCAGCAGTTACAGAGGGCTTGGCACTGAAGCTTTCTTT.